One and the same sample provided the 27 T cell receptor beta chains below, sequenced in a study of blood T cell repertoires in COVID-19. Measured with immunoSEQ multiplex PCR; TCRdb has only the in-frame clones, and not every one. Here the sample spans 65,000 to 95,000 clones, approximately 92% being singletons. The material sequenced was peripheral blood. The receptors derive from a man of 80 years or more with acute or convalescent COVID-19.

V gene TRBV6-5 combines with J gene TRBJ2-6, with D maybe TRBD1 (5 bases). CDR3 length equals 15 residues. Germline-derived CDR1 and CDR2 are MNHEY and SVGAGI. Between the trimmed V and J ends, which lost 6 bases and 2 bases, there was a span of 11 bases. The CDR3 sequence: CASRPRVTGANVLTF. The DNA of the CDR3 is TGTGCCAGCAGACCCAGGGTAACTGGGGCCAACGTCCTGACTTTC.

The V and J genes are TRBV27 and TRBJ2-1, with 8 bases identical to TRBD2. V was pared by 4 bases and J by 6 bases, with 8 bases of the junction left unmatched. Per the germline V gene, CDR1 is MNHEY and CDR2 is SMNVEV (reference sequence). The CDR3 spans 15 residues. CDR3 protein: CASSYGLATSNEQFF. CDR3 in DNA: TGTGCCAGCAGTTATGGACTAGCAACCTCCAATGAGCAGTTCTTC.

J is TRBJ2-2 and V is TRBV5-1; D might be TRBD2 (5 bases). This CDR3 has 15 residues. The germline CDR1 and CDR2 sequences are SGHRS and YFSETQ. The ends were cut back, 0 bases at V and 0 bases at J, with 6 bases in the middle. Here the CDR3 DNA reads TGCGCCAGCAGCTTGGAGAGGGCGAACACCGGGGAGCTGTTTTTT. Protein sequence: CASSLERANTGELFF.

V gene TRBV3-1 (or the pseudogene TRBV3-2) combines with J gene TRBJ2-7; 8 bases fit TRBD2. This CDR3 comprises 15 residues. V was clipped by 4 bases and J by 5 bases; unmatched bases: 10. Germline V gives CDR1 LGHDT, CDR2 YNNKEL (reference sequence). The CDR3 bases are TGTGCCAGCAGCCTTGAAGCGGGGGATTTCCACGAGCAGTACTTC. It encodes CASSLEAGDFHEQYF.

This chain links TRBV10-3 with TRBJ1-5; D is unresolved. V gave up 0 bases and J gave up 8 bases, with 11 bases separating them. This CDR3 has 14 amino acids. Germline CDR1 is ENHRY and CDR2 is SYGVKD. CDR3 in DNA: TGTGCCATCAGTGAGTCACGGGGTGGGAAGCCCCAGCATTTT. As protein: CAISESRGGKPQHF.

This clone has a single count. The rearrangement joins TRBV21-1 to TRBJ1-5. TRBV21-1 is termed a pseudogene. This CDR3 spans 16 amino acids. The CDR3 loop is CASIRGTAGGNQPQHF. CDR3 DNA: TGTGCCAGCATCCGCGGGACAGCGGGGGGCAATCAGCCCCAGCATTTT.

CDR3 residues: CASSQPGRGGEQYF. In DNA form, the CDR3 reads TGTGCCAGCAGCCAACCGGGCAGGGGTGGCGAGCAGTACTTC. The chain couples TRBV3-1 (or the pseudogene TRBV3-2) to TRBJ2-7; perhaps TRBD1 as D (6 bases). CDR3 length: 14 amino acids. V was shortened by 2 bases and J by 6 bases, with 14 bases between the two germline ends. Germline CDR1 is LGHDT and CDR2 is YNNKEL (reference sequence).

The chain recombines TRBV12-3 or TRBV12-4 with TRBJ1-1; D possibly corresponds to TRBD1 (5 bases). The CDR3 has 13 amino acids. V lost 6 bases to trimming and J lost 1 base, with 9 bases between them. CDR3 protein: CASSRQGNTEAFF. The CDR3 bases are TGTGCCAGCAGCCGGCAGGGGAACACTGAAGCTTTCTTT.

The chain combines TRBV12-5 with TRBJ1-5; a weak D match, TRBD1 (6 bases). This CDR3 comprises 14 residues. Germline V gene sequence: CDR1 LGHNT, CDR2 FRNRAP. The V end was cut by 3 bases, the J end by 7 bases, with 13 bases between. The CDR3 sequence is CASGFWGQGQPQHF. The CDR3 DNA sequence: TGTGCTAGTGGTTTTTGGGGACAAGGACAGCCCCAGCATTTT.

This chain joins TRBV3-1 (or the pseudogene TRBV3-2) and TRBJ2-2; D perhaps matches TRBD2 (7 bases). V lost 3 bases, J lost 2 bases, and 10 bases lay in between. This CDR3 has 15 amino acids. Germline values: CDR1 LGHDT, CDR2 YNNKEL (reference sequence). The CDR3 bases are TGTGCCAGCAGCCATGGGGGGGGCAACACCGGGGAGCTGTTTTTT. Its protein product is CASSHGGGNTGELFF.

The CDR3 DNA is TGTGCCAGCAGCCGGACAGGAGACTACGAGCAGTACTTC. Translated: CASSRTGDYEQYF. The V call is TRBV7-6, the J call TRBJ2-7; 7 bases align to TRBD1. Germline V gene sequence: CDR1 SGHVS, CDR2 FNYEAQ. Trimming took 5 bases from V and 3 from J; bases not matched to a gene: 4. This CDR3 has 13 amino acids.

This clone was observed once. The chain links TRBV24-1 to TRBJ2-7, with a possible D match to TRBD2 (6 bases). V was shortened by 3 bases and J by 3 bases, with 20 bases between the two germline ends. Germline lookup yields CDR1 KGHDR and CDR2 SFDVKD. There are 17 residues in the CDR3. The CDR3 protein is CATSDSGRRDPDYEQYF. In nucleotides, the CDR3 is TGTGCCACCAGTGATAGTGGTCGGCGGGACCCCGACTACGAGCAGTACTTC.

This chain connects TRBV5-4 to TRBJ1-5; 9 bases fit TRBD1. The germline gives CDR1 SGHNT, CDR2 YYREEE (reference sequence). Losses at the gene ends were 4 bases for V and 3 bases for J; bases not matched to a gene: 5. The CDR3 length is 15 residues. The DNA for the CDR3 is TGTGCCAGCAGCGCACAGGGGGCGAACAATCAGCCCCAGCATTTT. Translation: CASSAQGANNQPQHF.

The chain links TRBV5-4 to TRBJ1-6, with a tentative D call TRBD1 (5 bases). V lost 4 bases, J lost 0 bases, and 14 bases lay in between. This CDR3 has 17 residues. Germline V gene lookup returns CDR1 SGHNT and CDR2 YYREEE (reference sequence). The CDR3, as DNA: TGTGCCAGCAGCCAAGCGGGGGGTGCCTCCTATAATTCACCCCTCCACTTT. Encoded protein: CASSQAGGASYNSPLHF.

The genes are TRBV2 and TRBJ1-4; maybe TRBD1 (6 bases). Trimming took off 1 base at V and 5 bases at J, with 11 bases between the two ends. From germline, CDR1 is SNHLY and CDR2 FYNNEI. The CDR3 is made up of 15 amino acids. CDR3: CASSEVWTVNEKLFF. The CDR3 coding sequence is TGTGCCAGCAGTGAAGTTTGGACAGTAAATGAAAAACTGTTTTTT.

The CDR3 here is CASRLAGDYEQYF. CDR3 in DNA: TGTGCCAGCAGGCTAGCGGGGGACTACGAGCAGTACTTC. V is TRBV12-3 or TRBV12-4 and J is TRBJ2-7, with 10 bases matching TRBD2. The CDR3 runs to 13 residues. V shed 6 bases and J 3 bases; nucleotides not matched to a gene: 2.

The chain joins TRBV24-1 to TRBJ1-5; D is uncertain. The length of the CDR3 is 17 residues. V was pared by 1 base and J by 0 bases, with 12 bases between. CDR1 and CDR2 from the germline V gene are KGHDR and SFDVKD. CDR3 loop: CATSDLPSWHSNQPQHF. The CDR3 DNA reads as TGTGCCACCAGTGATTTACCCAGTTGGCATAGCAATCAGCCCCAGCATTTT.

The rearrangement joins TRBV27 to TRBJ2-3; weak D call: TRBD2 (5 bases). Germline V gene data show CDR1 as MNHEY and CDR2 as SMNVEV (reference sequence). The germline V and J ends were trimmed by 2 bases and 2 bases, with 8 bases remaining between them. CDR3 length: 14 amino acids. CDR3 bases: TGTGCCAGCAGTTTACGGGGTTACACAGATACGCAGTATTTT. It specifies CASSLRGYTDTQYF.

This chain connects TRBV19 to TRBJ1-5; the match to TRBD1 covers 7 bases. Germline CDR1 reads LNHDA; CDR2 reads SQIVND (reference sequence). J was trimmed by 4 bases and V by 8 bases; bases with no gene match: 5. The CDR3 contains 13 residues. The chain's CDR3 is CASADRRNQPQHF. CDR3 DNA sequence: TGTGCCAGTGCGGACAGGCGTAATCAGCCCCAGCATTTT.

The table lists this clone with a count of one. The rearrangement joins TRBV7-9 to TRBJ1-1, with D possibly matching TRBD1 (5 bases). Germline V gives CDR1 SEHNR, CDR2 FQNEAQ (reference sequence). Trimming cost V 3 bases and J 0 bases, with 8 bases left between them. CDR3 length equals 14 residues. CDR3 amino acids: CASSLGTMNTEAFF. The DNA for the CDR3 is TGTGCCAGCAGCTTGGGGACTATGAACACTGAAGCTTTCTTT.

The chain couples TRBV10-3 to TRBJ1-2; D is possibly TRBD1 (6 bases). The CDR3 loop spans 13 amino acids. Germline V gives CDR1 ENHRY, CDR2 SYGVKD. V was cut by 6 bases and J by 2 bases, with 10 bases left in between. CDR3 sequence (DNA): TGTGCCATCAGGGGGACATCCAACTATGGCTACACCTTC. Translated, it gives CAIRGTSNYGYTF.

This chain joins TRBV28 and TRBJ1-6; no reliable D call. The V end lost 4 bases, the J end lost 6 bases, and 7 bases lay between the germline ends. CDR1 is MDHEN and CDR2 is SYDVKM in the germline V gene. The CDR3 has 13 residues. CDR3 loop: CASSSGVNSPLHF. The CDR3 DNA follows: TGTGCCAGCAGTTCCGGAGTTAATTCACCCCTCCACTTT. Variable domain in full (rest from reference TRBV28 and TRBJ1-6): DVKVTQSSRYLVKRTGEKVFLECVQDMDHENMFWYRQDPGLGLRLIYFSYDVKMKEKGDIPEGYSVSREKKERFSLILESASTNQTSMYLCASSSGVNSPLHFGNGTRLTVT.

The V call is TRBV9, the J call TRBJ2-5; D possibly corresponds to TRBD2 (5 bases). The V gene lost 4 bases and the J gene lost 1 base, with 8 bases spanning the gap. The CDR3 length is 13 residues. From germline, CDR1 is SGDLS and CDR2 YYNGEE. CDR3 bases: TGTGCCAGCAGCCCCACTAGCCAAGAGACCCAGTACTTC. Amino acids: CASSPTSQETQYF.

The genes are TRBV7-2 and TRBJ2-7; 7 bases fit TRBD1. Trimming at V came to 1 base and at J to 2 bases, leaving 5 bases not matched to a gene. CDR3 length: 15 residues. Germline CDR1 and CDR2: SGHTA and FQGNSA. This chain's CDR3 is CASSLVAGGAYEQYF. The DNA of the CDR3 is TGTGCCAGCAGCTTAGTCGCAGGGGGTGCCTACGAGCAGTACTTC. Complete variable domain (other parts from reference TRBV7-2 and TRBJ2-7): GAGVSQSPSNKVTEKGKDVELRCDPISGHTALYWYRQSLGQGLEFLIYFQGNSAPDKSGLPSDRFSAERTGGSVSTLTIQRTQQEDSAVYLCASSLVAGGAYEQYFGPGTRLTVT.

V gene TRBV5-6 combines with J gene TRBJ2-2; TRBD1 matches at 7 bases. The CDR3 totals 15 residues. The V gene end was trimmed by 0 bases and the J gene end by 6 bases; junction bases not matched to a gene: 5. The germline CDR1 and CDR2 sequences are SGHDT and YYEEEE. CDR3 sequence: CASSLARTGAGELFF. CDR3 nucleotides: TGTGCCAGCAGCTTGGCCAGAACAGGGGCCGGGGAGCTGTTTTTT.

The chain recombines TRBV11-2 with TRBJ2-7; 8 nucleotides align to TRBD1. The V gene's germline CDR1 is SGHAT and CDR2 FQNNGV. V lost 9 bases to trimming and J lost 3 bases; unmatched junction nucleotides: 13. This CDR3 comprises 15 residues. CDR3 DNA sequence: TGTGCCAGTACCTTAGCCCCGGGACAGGACTACGAGCAGTACTTC. Its protein product is CASTLAPGQDYEQYF. The full variable domain, its missing parts supplied by reference TRBV11-2 and TRBJ2-7, is EAGVAQSPRYKIIEKRQSVAFWCNPISGHATLYWYQQILGQGPKLLIQFQNNGVVDDSQLPKDRFSAERLKGVDSTLKIQPAKLEDSAVYLCASTLAPGQDYEQYFGPGTRLTVT.

The V call is TRBV27, the J call TRBJ2-3, with a possible D match to TRBD1 (6 bases). Trimming removed 2 bases from V and 4 bases from J, with 16 bases in between. The germline V gene has CDR1 MNHEY and CDR2 SMNVEV (reference sequence). This CDR3 comprises 16 residues. The CDR3 DNA reads TGTGCCAGCAGTTTAGACCCGCCAGGGGCGGCAGATACGCAGTATTTT. Translating gives CASSLDPPGAADTQYF.